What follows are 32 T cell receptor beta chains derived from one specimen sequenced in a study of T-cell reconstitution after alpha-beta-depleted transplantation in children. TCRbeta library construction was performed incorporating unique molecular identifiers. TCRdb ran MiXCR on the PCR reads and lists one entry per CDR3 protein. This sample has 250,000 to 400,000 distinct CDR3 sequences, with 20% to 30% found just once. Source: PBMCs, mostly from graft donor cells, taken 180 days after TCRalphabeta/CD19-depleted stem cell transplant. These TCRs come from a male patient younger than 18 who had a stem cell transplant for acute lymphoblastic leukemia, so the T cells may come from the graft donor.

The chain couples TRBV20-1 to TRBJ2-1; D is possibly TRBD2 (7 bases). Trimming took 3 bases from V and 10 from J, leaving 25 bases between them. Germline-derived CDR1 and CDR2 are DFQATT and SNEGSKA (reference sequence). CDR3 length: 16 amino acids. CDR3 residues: CSASGKRGRAILEQFF. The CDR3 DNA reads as TGCAGTGCTAGCGGAAAAAGGGGGAGGGCCATCTTGGAGCAGTTCTTC.

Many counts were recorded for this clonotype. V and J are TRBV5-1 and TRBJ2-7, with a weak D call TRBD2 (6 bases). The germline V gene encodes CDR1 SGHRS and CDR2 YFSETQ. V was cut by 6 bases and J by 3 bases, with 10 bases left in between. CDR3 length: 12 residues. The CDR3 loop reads CASTGTFYEQYF. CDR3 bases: TGCGCCAGCACCGGGACTTTCTACGAGCAGTACTTC.

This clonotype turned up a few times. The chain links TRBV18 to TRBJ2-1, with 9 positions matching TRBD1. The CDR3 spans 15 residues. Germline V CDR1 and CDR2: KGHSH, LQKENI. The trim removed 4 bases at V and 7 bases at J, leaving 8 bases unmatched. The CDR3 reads CASSRTGTGINEQFF. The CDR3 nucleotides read TGTGCCAGCTCACGTACCGGGACAGGGATAAATGAGCAGTTCTTC.

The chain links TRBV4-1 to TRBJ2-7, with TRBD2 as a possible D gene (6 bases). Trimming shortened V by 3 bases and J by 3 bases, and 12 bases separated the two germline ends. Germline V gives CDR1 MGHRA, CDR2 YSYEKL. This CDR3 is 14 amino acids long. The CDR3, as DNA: TGCGCCAGCAGCCAGGGGGGTAGGGGCTACGAGCAGTACTTC. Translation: CASSQGGRGYEQYF.

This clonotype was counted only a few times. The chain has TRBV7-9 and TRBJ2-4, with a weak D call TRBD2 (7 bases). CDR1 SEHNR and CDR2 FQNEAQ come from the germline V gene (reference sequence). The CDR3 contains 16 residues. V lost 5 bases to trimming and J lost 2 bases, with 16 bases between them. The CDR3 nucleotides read TGTGCCAGCAGCCTGGCACGGGGGGCGTCCAAAAACATTCAGTACTTC. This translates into CASSLARGASKNIQYF.

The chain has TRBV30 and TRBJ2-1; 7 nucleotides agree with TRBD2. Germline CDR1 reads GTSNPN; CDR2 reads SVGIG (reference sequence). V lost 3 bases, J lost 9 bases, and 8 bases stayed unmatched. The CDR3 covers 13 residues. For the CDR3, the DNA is TGTGCCTGGAGCGCCGACTGGGGGGGTGAGCAGTTCTTC. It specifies CAWSADWGGEQFF.

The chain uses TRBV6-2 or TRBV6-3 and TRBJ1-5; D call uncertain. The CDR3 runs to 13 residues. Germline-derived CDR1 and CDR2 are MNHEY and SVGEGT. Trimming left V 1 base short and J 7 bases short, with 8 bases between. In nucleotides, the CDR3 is TGTGCCAGCAGTTACTTCAGTCGACAGCCCCAGCATTTT. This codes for CASSYFSRQPQHF.

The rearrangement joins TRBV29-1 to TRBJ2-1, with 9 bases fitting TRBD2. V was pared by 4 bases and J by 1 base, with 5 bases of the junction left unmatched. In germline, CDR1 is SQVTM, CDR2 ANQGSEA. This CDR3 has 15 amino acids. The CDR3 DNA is TGCAGCGTTGGTGGCGGGAGGGGGTCCTACAATGAGCAGTTCTTC. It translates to CSVGGGRGSYNEQFF.

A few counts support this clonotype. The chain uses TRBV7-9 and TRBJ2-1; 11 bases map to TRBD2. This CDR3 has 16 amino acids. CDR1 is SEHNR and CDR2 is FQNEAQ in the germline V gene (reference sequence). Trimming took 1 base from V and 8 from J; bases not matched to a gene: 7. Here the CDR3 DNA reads TGTGCCAGCAGCTTAGGAACTAGCGGGAGAAGGGATGAGCAGTTCTTC. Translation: CASSLGTSGRRDEQFF.

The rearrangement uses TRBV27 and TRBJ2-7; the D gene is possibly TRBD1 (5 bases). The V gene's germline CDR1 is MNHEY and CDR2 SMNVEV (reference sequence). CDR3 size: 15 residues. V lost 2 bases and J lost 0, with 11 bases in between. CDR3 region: CASSLEGANSYEQYF. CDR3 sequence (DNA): TGTGCCAGCAGTTTAGAAGGGGCCAACTCCTACGAGCAGTACTTC.

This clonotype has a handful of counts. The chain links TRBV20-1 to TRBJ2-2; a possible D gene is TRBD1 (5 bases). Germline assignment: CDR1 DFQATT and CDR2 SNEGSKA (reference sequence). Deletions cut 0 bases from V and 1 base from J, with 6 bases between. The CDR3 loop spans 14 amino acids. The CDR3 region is CSARETGNTGELFF. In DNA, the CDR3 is TGCAGTGCTAGAGAAACAGGGAACACCGGGGAGCTGTTTTTT.

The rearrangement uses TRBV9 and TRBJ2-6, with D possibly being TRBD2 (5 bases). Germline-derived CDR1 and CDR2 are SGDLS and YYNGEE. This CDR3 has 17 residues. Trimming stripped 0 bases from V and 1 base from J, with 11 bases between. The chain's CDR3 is CASSVAIRRSGANVLTF. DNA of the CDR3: TGTGCCAGCAGCGTAGCTATTCGGAGGTCTGGGGCCAACGTCCTGACTTTC.

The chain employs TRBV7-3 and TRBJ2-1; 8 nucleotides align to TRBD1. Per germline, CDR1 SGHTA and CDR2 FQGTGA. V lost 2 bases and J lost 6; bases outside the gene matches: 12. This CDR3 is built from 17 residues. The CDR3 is CASSLYATGVHSNEQFF. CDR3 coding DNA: TGTGCCAGCAGCTTATACGCGACAGGGGTGCACTCCAATGAGCAGTTCTTC. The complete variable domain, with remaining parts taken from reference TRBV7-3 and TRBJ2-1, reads GAGVSQTPSNKVTEKGKYVELRCDPISGHTALYWYRQSLGQGPEFLIYFQGTGAADDSGLPNDRFFAVRPEGSVSTLKIQRTERGDSAVYLCASSLYATGVHSNEQFFGPGTRLTVL.

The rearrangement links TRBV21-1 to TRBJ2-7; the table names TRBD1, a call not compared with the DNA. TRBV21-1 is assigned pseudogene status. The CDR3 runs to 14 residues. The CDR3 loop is CASTGAIRKDEQYF. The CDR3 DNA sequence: TGTGCCAGCACAGGGGCGATTCGGAAAGACGAGCAGTACTTC.

CDR3: CASSTGLAGPPDTQYF. The DNA of the CDR3 is TGTGCCAGCAGCACTGGACTAGCGGGACCCCCAGATACGCAGTATTTT. This chain uses TRBV9 with TRBJ2-3; 12 bases map to TRBD2. V lost 4 bases to trimming and J lost 4 bases; unmatched junction nucleotides: 7. This CDR3 contains 16 residues. Germline V gene sequence: CDR1 SGDLS, CDR2 YYNGEE.

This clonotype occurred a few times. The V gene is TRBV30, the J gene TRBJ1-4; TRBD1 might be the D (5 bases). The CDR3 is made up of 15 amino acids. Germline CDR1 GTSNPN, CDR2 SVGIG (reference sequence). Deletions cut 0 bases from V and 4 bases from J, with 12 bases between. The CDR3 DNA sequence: TGTGCCTGGAGTGTACCCGCAGGGCTTAATGAAAAACTGTTTTTT. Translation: CAWSVPAGLNEKLFF.

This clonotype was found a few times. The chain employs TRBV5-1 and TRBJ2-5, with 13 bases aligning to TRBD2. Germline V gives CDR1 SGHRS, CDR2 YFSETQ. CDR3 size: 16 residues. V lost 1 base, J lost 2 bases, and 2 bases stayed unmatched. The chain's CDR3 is CASSLWTSGGQETQYF. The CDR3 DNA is TGCGCCAGCAGCTTGTGGACTAGCGGGGGACAAGAGACCCAGTACTTC.

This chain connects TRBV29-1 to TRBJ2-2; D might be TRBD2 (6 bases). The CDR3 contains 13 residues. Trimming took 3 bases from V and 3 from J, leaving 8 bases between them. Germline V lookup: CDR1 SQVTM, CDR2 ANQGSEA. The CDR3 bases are TGCAGCGTTGAGGAGGGGTACACCGGGGAGCTGTTTTTT. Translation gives CSVEEGYTGELFF.

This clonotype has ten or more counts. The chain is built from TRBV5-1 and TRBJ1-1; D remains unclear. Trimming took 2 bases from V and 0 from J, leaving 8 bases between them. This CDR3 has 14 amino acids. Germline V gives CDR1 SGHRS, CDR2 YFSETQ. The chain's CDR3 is CASSLTVLNTEAFF. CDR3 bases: TGCGCCAGCAGCTTAACGGTATTGAACACTGAAGCTTTCTTT.

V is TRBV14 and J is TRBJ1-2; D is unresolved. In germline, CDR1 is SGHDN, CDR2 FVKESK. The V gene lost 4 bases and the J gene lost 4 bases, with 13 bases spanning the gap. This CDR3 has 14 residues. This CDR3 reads CASSLKAGFYGYTF. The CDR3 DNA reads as TGTGCCAGCAGCCTCAAGGCGGGTTTCTATGGCTACACCTTC.

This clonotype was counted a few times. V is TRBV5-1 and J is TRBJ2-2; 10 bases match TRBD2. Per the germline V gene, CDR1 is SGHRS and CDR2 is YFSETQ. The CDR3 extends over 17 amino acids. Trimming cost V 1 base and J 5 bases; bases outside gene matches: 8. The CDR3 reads CASSLTRTSGATGELFF. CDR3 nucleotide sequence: TGCGCCAGCAGCTTGACCCGGACTAGCGGAGCGACCGGGGAGCTGTTTTTT.

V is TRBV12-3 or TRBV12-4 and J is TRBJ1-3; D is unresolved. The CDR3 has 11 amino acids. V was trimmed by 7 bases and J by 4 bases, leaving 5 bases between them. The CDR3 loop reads CASTTGNTIYF. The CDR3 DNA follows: TGTGCCAGCACCACGGGAAACACCATATATTTT.

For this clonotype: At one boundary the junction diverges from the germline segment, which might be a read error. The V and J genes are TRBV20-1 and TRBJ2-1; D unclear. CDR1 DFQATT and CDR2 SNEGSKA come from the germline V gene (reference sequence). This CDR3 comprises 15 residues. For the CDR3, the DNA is TGCAGTGCTAGAGAAGGAGCTAGGCGGTACAATGAGCAGATCTTC. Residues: CSAREGARRYNEQIF.

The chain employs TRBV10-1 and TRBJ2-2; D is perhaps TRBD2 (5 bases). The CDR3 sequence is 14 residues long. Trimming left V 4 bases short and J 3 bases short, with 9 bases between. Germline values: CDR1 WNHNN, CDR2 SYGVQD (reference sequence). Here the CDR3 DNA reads TGCGCCAGCAGTGCCCTAGCCTACACCGGGGAGCTGTTTTTT. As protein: CASSALAYTGELFF.

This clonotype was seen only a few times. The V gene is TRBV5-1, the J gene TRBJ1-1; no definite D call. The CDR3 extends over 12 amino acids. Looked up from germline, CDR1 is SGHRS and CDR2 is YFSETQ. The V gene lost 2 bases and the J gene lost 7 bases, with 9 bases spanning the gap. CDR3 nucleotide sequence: TGCGCCAGCAGCTTTTACGGTTTTGAAGCTTTCTTT. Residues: CASSFYGFEAFF.

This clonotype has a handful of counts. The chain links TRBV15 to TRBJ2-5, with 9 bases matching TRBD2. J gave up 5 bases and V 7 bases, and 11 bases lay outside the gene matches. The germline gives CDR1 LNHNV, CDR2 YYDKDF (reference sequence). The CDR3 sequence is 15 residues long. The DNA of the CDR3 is TGTGCCACCACCAGGGGCCCGGGACTAGCTGAGACCCAGTACTTC. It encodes CATTRGPGLAETQYF. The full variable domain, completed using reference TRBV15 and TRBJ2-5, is DAMVIQNPRYQVTQFGKPVTLSCSQTLNHNVMYWYQQKSSQAPKLLFHYYDKDFNNEADTPDNFQSRRPNTSFCFLDIRSPGLGDTAMYLCATTRGPGLAETQYFGPGTRLLVL.

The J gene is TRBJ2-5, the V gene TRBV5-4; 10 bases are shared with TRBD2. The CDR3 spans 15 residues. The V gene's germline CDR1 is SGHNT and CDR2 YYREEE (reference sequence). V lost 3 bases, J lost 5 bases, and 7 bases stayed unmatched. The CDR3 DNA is TGTGCCAGCAGCTGGGGGGGACTAGCGAGGGAGACCCAGTACTTC. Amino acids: CASSWGGLARETQYF.

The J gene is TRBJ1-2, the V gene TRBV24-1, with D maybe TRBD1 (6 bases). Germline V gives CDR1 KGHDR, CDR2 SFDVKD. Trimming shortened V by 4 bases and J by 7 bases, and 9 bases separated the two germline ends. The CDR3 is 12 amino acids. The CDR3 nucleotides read TGTGCCACCAGTGACGGGACATCTGGCTACACCTTC. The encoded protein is CATSDGTSGYTF.

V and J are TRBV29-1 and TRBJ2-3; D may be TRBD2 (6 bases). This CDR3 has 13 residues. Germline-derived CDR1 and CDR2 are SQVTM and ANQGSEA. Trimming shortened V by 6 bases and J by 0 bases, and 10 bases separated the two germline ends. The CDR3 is CSVASGSTDTQYF. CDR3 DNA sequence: TGCAGCGTCGCGAGCGGGAGCACAGATACGCAGTATTTT.

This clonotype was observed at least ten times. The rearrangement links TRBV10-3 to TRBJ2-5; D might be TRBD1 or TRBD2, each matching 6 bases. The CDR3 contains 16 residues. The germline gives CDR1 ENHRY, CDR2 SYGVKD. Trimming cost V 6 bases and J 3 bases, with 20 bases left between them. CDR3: CAIRGGPKWGKETQYF. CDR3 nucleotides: TGTGCCATCAGAGGGGGGCCGAAGTGGGGGAAAGAGACCCAGTACTTC.

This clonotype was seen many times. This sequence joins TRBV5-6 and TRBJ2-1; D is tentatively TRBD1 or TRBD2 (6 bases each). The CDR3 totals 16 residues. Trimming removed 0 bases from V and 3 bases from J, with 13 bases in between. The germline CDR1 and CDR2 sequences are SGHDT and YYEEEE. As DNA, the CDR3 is TGTGCCAGCAGCTTGGGTGGGGGGCTCATCTACAATGAGCAGTTCTTC. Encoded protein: CASSLGGGLIYNEQFF.

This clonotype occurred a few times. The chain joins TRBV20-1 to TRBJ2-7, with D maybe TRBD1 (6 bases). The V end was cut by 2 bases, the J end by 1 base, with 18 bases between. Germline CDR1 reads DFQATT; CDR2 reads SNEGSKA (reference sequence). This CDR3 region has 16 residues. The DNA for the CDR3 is TGCAGTGCTAGATGGCAGAAGACAGGTCGGTCCTACGAGCAGTACTTC. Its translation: CSARWQKTGRSYEQYF.